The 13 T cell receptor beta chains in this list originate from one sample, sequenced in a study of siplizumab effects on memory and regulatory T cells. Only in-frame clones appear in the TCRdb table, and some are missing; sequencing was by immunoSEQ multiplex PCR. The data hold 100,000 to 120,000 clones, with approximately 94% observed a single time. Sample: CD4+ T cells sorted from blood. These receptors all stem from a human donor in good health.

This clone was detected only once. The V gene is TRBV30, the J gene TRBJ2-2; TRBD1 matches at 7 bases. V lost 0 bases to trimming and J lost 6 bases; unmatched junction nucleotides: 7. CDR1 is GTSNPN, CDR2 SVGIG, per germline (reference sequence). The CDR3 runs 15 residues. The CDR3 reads CAWSVVKGAAGELFF. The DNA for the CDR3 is TGTGCCTGGAGTGTTGTAAAGGGGGCGGCCGGGGAGCTGTTTTTT.

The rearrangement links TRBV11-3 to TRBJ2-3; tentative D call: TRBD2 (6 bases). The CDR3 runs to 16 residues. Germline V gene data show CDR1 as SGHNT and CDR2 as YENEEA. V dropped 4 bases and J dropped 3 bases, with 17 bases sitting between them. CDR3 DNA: TGTGCCAGCAGCTCGAGGGGAGGTCTGGGGACAGATACGCAGTATTTT. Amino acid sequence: CASSSRGGLGTDTQYF.

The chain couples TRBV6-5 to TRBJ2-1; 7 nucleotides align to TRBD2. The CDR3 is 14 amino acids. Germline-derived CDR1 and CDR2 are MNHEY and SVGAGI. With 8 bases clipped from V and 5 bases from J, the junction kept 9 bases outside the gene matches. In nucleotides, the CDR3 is TGTGCCAGCTCACTAGCGAGTACAAACAATGAGCAGTTCTTC. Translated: CASSLASTNNEQFF.

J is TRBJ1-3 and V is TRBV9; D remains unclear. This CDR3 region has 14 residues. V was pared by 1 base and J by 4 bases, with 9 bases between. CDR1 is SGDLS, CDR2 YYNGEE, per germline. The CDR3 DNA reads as TGTGCCAGCAGCGTAAGACCGGAGGGAAACACCATATATTTT. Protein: CASSVRPEGNTIYF.

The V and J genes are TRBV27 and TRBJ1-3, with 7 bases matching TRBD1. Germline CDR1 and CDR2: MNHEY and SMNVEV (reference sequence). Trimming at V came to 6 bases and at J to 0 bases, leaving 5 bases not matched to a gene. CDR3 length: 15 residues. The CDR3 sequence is CASRRDSYSGNTIYF. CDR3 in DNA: TGTGCCAGCAGGAGGGACAGCTACTCTGGAAACACCATATATTTT.

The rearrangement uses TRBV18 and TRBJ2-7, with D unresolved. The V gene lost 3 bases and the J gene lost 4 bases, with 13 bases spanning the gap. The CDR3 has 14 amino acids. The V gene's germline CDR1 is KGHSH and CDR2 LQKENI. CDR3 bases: TGTGCCAGCTCACCTTTAGACTTTGGGTACGAGCAGTACTTC. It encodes CASSPLDFGYEQYF.

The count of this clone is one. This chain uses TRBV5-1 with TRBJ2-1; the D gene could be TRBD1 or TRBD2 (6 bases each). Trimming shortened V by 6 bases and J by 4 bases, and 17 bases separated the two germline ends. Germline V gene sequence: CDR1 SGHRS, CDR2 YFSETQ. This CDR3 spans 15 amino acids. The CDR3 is CASKGGEGNYNEQFF. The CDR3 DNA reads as TGCGCCAGCAAGGGGGGTGAGGGTAATTACAATGAGCAGTTCTTC.

CDR3 DNA sequence: TGCGCCAGCAGCCGTACTAGCGGGGGGGCAGATACGCAGTATTTT. This gives the protein CASSRTSGGADTQYF. This chain uses TRBV5-1 with TRBJ2-3; 13 nucleotides line up with TRBD2. V lost 4 bases and J lost 4; bases outside the gene matches: 3. Germline V gene data show CDR1 as SGHRS and CDR2 as YFSETQ. The CDR3 extends over 15 amino acids. Filled out from reference TRBV5-1 and TRBJ2-3, the complete variable domain reads KAGVTQTPRYLIKTRGQQVTLSCSPISGHRSVSWYQQTPGQGLQFLFEYFSETQRNKGNFPGRFSGRQFSNSRSEMNVSTLELGDSALYLCASSRTSGGADTQYFGPGTRLTVL.

The CDR3 spells CASSATGSDTQYF. As DNA, the CDR3 is TGTGCCAGTAGCGCAACAGGGTCAGATACGCAGTATTTT. The rearrangement links TRBV19 to TRBJ2-3; perhaps TRBD1 as D (6 bases). The V gene's germline CDR1 is LNHDA and CDR2 SQIVND (reference sequence). The CDR3 runs to 13 residues. Between the trimmed V and J ends, which lost 6 bases and 4 bases, there was a span of 11 bases.

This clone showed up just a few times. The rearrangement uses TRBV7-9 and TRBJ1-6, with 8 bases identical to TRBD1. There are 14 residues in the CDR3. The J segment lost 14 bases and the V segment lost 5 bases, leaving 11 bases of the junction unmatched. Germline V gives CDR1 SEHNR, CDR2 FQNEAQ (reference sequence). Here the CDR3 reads CASSRQGSYEALHF. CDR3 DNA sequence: TGTGCCAGCAGCAGACAGGGGAGCTATGAAGCCCTCCACTTT.

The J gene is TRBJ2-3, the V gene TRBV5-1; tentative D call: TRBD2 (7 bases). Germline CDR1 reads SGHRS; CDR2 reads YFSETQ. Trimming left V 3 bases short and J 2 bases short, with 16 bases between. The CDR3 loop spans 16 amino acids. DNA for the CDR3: TGCGCCAGCAGCTCGATTGGGGGGGCTTCCACAGATACGCAGTATTTT. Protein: CASSSIGGASTDTQYF. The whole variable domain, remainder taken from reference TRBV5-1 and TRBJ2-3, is KAGVTQTPRYLIKTRGQQVTLSCSPISGHRSVSWYQQTPGQGLQFLFEYFSETQRNKGNFPGRFSGRQFSNSRSEMNVSTLELGDSALYLCASSSIGGASTDTQYFGPGTRLTVL.

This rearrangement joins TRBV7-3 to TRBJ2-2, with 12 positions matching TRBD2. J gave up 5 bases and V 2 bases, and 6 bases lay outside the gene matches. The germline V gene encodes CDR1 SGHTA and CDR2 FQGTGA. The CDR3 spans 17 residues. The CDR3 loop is CASSLLAGGPVTGELFF. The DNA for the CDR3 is TGTGCCAGCAGCTTACTAGCGGGAGGGCCAGTGACCGGGGAGCTGTTTTTT.

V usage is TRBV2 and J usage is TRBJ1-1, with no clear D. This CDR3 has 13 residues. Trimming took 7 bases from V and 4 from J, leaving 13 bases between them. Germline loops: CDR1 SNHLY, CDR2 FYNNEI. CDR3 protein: CASKEHPVTEAFF. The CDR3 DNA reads TGTGCCAGCAAGGAACATCCCGTCACTGAAGCTTTCTTT.